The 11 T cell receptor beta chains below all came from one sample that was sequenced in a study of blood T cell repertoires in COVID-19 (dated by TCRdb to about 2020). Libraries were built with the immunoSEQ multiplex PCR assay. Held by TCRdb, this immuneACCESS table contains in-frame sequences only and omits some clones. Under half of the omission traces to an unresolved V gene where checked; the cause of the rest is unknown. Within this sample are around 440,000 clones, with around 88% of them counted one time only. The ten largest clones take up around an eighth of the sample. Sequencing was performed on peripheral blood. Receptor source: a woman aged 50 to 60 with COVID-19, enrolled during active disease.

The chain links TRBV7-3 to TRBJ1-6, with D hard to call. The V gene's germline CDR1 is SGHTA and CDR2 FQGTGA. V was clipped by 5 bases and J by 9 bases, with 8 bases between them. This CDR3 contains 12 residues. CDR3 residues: CASSASGSPLHF. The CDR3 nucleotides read TGTGCCAGCAGCGCAAGCGGTTCACCCCTCCACTTT.

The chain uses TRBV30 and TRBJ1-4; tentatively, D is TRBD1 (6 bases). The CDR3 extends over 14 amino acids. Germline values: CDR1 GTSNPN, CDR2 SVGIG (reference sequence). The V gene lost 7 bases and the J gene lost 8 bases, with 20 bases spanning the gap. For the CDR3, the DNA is TGTGCCTCGCGAGGGGGGGCGGAAGGGGAAAAACTGTTTTTT. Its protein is CASRGGAEGEKLFF.

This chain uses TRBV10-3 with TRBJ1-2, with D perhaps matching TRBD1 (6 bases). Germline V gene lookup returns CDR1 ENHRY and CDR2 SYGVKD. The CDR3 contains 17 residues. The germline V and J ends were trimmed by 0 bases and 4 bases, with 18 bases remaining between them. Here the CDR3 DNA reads TGTGCCATCAGTGAGTCGAGTGGGGGCACAGGACTCTATGGCTACACCTTC. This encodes CAISESSGGTGLYGYTF.

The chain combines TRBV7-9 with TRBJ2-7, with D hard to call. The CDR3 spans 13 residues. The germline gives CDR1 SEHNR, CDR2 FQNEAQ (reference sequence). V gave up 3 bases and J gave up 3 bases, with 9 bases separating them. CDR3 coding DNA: TGTGCCAGCAGCTTGGCGGCCTTCTACGAGCAGTACTTC. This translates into CASSLAAFYEQYF. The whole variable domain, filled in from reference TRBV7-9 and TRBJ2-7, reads DTGVSQNPRHKITKRGQNVTFRCDPISEHNRLYWYRQTLGQGPEFLTYFQNEAQLEKSRLLSDRFSAERPKGSFSTLEIQRTEQGDSAMYLCASSLAAFYEQYFGPGTRLTVT.

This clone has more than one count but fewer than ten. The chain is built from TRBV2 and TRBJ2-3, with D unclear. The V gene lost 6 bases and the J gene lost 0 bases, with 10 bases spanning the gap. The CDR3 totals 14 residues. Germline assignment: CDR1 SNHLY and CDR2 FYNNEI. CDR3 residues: CASRPTSSTDTQYF. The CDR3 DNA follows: TGTGCCAGCAGGCCTACTTCGAGCACAGATACGCAGTATTTT.

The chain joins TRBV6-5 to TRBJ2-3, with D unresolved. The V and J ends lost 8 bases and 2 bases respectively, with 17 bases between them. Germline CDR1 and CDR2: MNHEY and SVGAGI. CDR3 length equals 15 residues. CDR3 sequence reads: CASSPLSLFTDTQYF. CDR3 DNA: TGTGCCAGCTCTCCCCTATCCCTCTTCACAGATACGCAGTATTTT.

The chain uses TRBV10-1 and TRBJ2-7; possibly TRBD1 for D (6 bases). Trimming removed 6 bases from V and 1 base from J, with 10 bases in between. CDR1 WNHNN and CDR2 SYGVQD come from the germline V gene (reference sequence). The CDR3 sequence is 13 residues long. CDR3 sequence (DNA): TGCGCCAGCAGCCAGGACAGTTCCTACGAGCAGTACTTC. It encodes CASSQDSSYEQYF.

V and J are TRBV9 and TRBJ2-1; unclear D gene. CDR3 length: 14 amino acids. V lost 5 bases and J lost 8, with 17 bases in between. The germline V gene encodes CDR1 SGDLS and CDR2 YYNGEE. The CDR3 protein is CASSVRGAPDEQFF. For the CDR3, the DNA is TGTGCCAGCAGTGTTCGCGGTGCTCCTGATGAGCAGTTCTTC.

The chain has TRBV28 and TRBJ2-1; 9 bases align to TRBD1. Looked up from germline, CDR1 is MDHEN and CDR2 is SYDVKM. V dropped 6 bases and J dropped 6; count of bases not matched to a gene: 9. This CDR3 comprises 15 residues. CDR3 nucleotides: TGTGCCAGCAGGCTACCGGGACAGGGCGTCAATGAGCAGTTCTTC. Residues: CASRLPGQGVNEQFF.

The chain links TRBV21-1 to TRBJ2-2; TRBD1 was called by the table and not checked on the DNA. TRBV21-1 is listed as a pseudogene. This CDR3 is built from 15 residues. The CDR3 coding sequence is TGTGCCAGCTCAGGGGATACAGTGAGGGCCGGGGAGCTGTTTTTT. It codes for CASSGDTVRAGELFF.

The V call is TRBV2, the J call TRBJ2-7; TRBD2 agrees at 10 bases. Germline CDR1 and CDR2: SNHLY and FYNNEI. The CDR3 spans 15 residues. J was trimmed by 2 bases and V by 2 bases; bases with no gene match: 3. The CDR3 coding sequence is TGTGCCAGCAGTGAATTAGCGGGGGGAACCTACGAGCAGTACTTC. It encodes CASSELAGGTYEQYF.